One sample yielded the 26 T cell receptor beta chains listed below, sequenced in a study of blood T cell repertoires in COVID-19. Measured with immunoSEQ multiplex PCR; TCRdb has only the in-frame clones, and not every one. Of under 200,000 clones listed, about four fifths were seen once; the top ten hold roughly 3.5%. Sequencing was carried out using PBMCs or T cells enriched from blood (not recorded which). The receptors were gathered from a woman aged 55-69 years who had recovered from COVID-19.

CDR3 amino acids: CASSYSRAPTDTQYF. For the CDR3, the DNA is TGTGCCAGCAGTTACTCCAGGGCACCCACAGATACGCAGTATTTT. The V and J genes are TRBV6-5 and TRBJ2-3; weak D call: TRBD1 (5 bases). The germline V and J ends were trimmed by 0 bases and 2 bases, with 9 bases remaining between them. CDR3 size: 15 residues. CDR1 and CDR2 from the germline V gene are MNHEY and SVGAGI.

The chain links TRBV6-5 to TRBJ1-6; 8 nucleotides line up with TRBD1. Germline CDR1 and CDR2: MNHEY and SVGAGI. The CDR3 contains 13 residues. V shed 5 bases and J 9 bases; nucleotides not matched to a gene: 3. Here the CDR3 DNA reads TGTGCCAGCAGTCGGACAGGGAGTTCACCCCTCCACTTT. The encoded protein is CASSRTGSSPLHF.

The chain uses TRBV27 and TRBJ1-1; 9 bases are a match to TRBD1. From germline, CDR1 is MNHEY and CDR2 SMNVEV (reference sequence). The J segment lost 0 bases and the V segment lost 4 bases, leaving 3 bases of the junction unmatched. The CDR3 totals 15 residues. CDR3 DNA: TGTGCCAGCAGTTCCAGGACAGGGGTGAACACTGAAGCTTTCTTT. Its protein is CASSSRTGVNTEAFF.

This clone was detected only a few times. This CDR3 reads CASSRGTSETYEQFF. CDR3 coding DNA: TGTGCCAGCAGCCGGGGCACTAGCGAGACATATGAGCAGTTCTTC. This chain joins TRBV7-9 and TRBJ2-1, with 7 positions matching TRBD2. This CDR3 spans 15 amino acids. Germline V gene sequence: CDR1 SEHNR, CDR2 FQNEAQ (reference sequence). V shed 5 bases, J shed 8 bases, and the junction held 12 bases outside the gene matches. The variable domain in full, completed from reference TRBV7-9 and TRBJ2-1, reads DTGVSQNPRHKITKRGQNVTFRCDPISEHNRLYWYRQTLGQGPEFLTYFQNEAQLEKSRLLSDRFSAERPKGSFSTLEIQRTEQGDSAMYLCASSRGTSETYEQFFGPGTRLTVL.

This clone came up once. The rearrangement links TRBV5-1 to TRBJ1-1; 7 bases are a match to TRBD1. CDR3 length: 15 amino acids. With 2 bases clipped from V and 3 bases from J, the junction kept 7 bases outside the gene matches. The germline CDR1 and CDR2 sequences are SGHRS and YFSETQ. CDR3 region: CASSLKRDSYTEAFF. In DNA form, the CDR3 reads TGCGCCAGCAGCTTAAAGAGGGACAGCTACACTGAAGCTTTCTTT.

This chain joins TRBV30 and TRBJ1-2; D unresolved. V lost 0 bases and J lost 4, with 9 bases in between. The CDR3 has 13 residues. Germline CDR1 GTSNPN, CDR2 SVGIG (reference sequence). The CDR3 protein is CAWSVAPRYGYTF. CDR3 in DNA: TGTGCCTGGAGTGTAGCACCCCGCTATGGCTACACCTTC.

The CDR3 DNA reads TGTGCCTGGAGTCTGAACAGGGGGCAAGAGCAGTACTTC. This gives the protein CAWSLNRGQEQYF. J is TRBJ2-7 and V is TRBV30, with 9 nucleotides matching TRBD1. Losses at the gene ends were 2 bases for V and 7 bases for J; bases not matched to a gene: 6. This CDR3 contains 13 residues. Germline CDR1 reads GTSNPN; CDR2 reads SVGIG (reference sequence).

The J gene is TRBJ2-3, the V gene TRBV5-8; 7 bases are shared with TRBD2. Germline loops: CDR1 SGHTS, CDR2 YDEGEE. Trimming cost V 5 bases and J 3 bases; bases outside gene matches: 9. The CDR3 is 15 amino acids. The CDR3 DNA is TGTGCCAGCAGGTGGCTAGCGGAAGGGACAGATACGCAGTATTTT. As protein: CASRWLAEGTDTQYF. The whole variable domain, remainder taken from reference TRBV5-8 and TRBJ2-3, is EAGVTQSPTHLIKTRGQQATLRCSPISGHTSVYWYQQALGLGLQFLLWYDEGEERNRGNFPPRFSGRQFPNYSSELNVNALELEDSALYLCASRWLAEGTDTQYFGPGTRLTVL.

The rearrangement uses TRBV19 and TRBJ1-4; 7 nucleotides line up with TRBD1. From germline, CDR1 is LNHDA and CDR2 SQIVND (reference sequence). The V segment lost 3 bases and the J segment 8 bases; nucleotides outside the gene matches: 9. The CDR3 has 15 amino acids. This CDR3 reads CASSMGGQSSEKLFF. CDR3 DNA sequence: TGTGCCAGTAGTATGGGGGGACAGTCAAGCGAAAAACTGTTTTTT.

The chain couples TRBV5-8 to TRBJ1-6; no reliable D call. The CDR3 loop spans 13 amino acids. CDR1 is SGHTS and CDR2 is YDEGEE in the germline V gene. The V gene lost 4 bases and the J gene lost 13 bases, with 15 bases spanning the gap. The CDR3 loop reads CASSPETASPLHF. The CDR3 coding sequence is TGTGCCAGCAGCCCGGAGACGGCCTCGCCCCTCCACTTT.

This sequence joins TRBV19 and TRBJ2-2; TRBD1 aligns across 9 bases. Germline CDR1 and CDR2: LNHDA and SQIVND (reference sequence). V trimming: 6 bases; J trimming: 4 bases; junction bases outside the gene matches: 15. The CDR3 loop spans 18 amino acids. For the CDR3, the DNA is TGTGCCAGTAGATCCCTTCCGGGACAGGGTTCCTTCACCGGGGAGCTGTTTTTT. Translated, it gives CASRSLPGQGSFTGELFF.

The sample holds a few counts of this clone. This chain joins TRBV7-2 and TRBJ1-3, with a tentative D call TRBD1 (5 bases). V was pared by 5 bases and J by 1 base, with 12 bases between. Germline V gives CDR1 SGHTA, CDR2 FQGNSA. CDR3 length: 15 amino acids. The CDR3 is CASSHSRVSGNTIYF. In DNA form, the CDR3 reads TGTGCCAGCAGCCACTCCAGGGTATCTGGAAACACCATATATTTT.

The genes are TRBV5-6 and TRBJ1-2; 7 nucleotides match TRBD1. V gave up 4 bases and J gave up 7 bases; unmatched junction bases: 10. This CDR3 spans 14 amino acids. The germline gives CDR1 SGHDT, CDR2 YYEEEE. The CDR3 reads CASSADLQGFGYTF. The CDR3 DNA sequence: TGTGCCAGCAGCGCCGACTTACAGGGGTTTGGCTACACCTTC. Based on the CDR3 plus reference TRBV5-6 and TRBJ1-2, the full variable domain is DAGVTQSPTHLIKTRGQQVTLRCSPKSGHDTVSWYQQALGQGPQFIFQYYEEEERQRGNFPDRFSGHQFPNYSSELNVNALLLGDSALYLCASSADLQGFGYTFGSGTRLTVV.

CDR3 residues: CASRYAPGVLSNYGYTF. In DNA, the CDR3 is TGCGCCAGCAGATACGCGCCGGGGGTTTTATCTAACTATGGCTACACCTTC. The chain employs TRBV4-1 and TRBJ1-2, with D possibly being TRBD1 (5 bases). V was trimmed by 6 bases and J by 0 bases, leaving 20 bases between them. The length of the CDR3 is 17 residues. Germline loops: CDR1 MGHRA, CDR2 YSYEKL.

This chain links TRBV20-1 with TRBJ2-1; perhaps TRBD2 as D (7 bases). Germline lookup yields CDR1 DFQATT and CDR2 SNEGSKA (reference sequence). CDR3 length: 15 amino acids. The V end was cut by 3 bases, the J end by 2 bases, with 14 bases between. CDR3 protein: CSASFGGGTYNEQFF. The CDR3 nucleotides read TGCAGTGCTAGTTTTGGCGGGGGCACCTACAATGAGCAGTTCTTC.

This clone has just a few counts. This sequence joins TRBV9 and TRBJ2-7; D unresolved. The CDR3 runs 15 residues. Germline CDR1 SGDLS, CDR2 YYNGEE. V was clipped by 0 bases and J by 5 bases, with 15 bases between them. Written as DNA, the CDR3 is TGTGCCAGCAGCGTAGCTGGGCTGGGTCCCGACGAGCAGTACTTC. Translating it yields CASSVAGLGPDEQYF.

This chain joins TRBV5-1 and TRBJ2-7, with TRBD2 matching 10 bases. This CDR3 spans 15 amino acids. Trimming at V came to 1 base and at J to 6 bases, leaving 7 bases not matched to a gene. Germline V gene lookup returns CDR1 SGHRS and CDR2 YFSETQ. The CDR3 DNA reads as TGCGCCAGCAGCTTGCAGGCCGGGACTAGCGTCGAGCAGTACTTC. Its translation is CASSLQAGTSVEQYF.

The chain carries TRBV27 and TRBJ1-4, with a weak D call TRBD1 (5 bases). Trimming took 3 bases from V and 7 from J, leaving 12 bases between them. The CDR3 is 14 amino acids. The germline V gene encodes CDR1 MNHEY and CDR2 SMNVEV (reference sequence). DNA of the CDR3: TGTGCCAGCAGTTTCTGGGGGGAAGGTGAAAAACTGTTTTTT. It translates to CASSFWGEGEKLFF.

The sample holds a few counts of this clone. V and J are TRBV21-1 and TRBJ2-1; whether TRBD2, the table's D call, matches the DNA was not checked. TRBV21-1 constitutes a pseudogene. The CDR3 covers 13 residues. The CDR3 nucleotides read TGTGCCAGCAGCAAAGGTAGTTACCATGAGCAGTTCTTC. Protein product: CASSKGSYHEQFF.

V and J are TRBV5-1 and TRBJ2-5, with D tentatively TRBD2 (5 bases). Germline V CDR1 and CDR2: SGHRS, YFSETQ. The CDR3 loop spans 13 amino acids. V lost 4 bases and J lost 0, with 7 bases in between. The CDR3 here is CASSPDYQETQYF. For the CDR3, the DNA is TGCGCCAGCAGCCCGGACTACCAAGAGACCCAGTACTTC.

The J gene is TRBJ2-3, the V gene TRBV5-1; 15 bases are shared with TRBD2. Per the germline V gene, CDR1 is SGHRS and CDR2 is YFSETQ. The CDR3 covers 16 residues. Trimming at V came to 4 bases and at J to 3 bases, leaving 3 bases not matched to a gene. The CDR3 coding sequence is TGCGCCAGCAGCACCGGGACTAGCGGGGGGACAGATACGCAGTATTTT. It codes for CASSTGTSGGTDTQYF. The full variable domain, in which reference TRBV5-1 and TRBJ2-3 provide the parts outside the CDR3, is KAGVTQTPRYLIKTRGQQVTLSCSPISGHRSVSWYQQTPGQGLQFLFEYFSETQRNKGNFPGRFSGRQFSNSRSEMNVSTLELGDSALYLCASSTGTSGGTDTQYFGPGTRLTVL.

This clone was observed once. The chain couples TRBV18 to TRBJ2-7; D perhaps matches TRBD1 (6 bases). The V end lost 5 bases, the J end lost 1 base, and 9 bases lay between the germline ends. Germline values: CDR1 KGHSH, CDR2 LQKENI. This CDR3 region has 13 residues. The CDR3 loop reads CASSERGSYEQYF. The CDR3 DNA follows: TGTGCCAGCTCAGAGAGGGGGTCCTACGAGCAGTACTTC.

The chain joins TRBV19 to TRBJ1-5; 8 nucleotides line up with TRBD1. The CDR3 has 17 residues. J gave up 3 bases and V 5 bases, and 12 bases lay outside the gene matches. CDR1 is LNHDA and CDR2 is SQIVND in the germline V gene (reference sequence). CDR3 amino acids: CASSFPGGVPINQPQHF. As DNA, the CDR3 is TGTGCCAGTAGTTTTCCAGGGGGCGTTCCGATCAATCAGCCCCAGCATTTT.

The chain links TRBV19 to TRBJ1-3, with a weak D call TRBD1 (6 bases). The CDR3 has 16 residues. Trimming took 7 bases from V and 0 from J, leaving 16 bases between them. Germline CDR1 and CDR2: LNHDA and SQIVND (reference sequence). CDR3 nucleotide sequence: TGTGCCAGTACCACTACAGGGCTGCTCTCTGGAAACACCATATATTTT. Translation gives CASTTTGLLSGNTIYF.

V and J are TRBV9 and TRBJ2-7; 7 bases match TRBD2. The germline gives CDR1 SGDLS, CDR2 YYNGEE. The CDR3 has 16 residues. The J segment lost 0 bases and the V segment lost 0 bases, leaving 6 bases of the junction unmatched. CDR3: CASSVGGGTSSYEQYF. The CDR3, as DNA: TGTGCCAGCAGCGTAGGGGGAGGGACCTCCTCCTACGAGCAGTACTTC.

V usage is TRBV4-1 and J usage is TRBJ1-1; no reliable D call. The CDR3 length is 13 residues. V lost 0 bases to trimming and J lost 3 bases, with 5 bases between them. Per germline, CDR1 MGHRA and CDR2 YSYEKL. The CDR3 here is CASSQERYTEAFF. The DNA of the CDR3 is TGCGCCAGCAGCCAAGAGAGATACACTGAAGCTTTCTTT.